A single sample gave rise to the 13 T cell receptor beta chains below, sequenced in a study of blood T cell repertoires in COVID-19. The protocol was immunoSEQ multiplex PCR, while the TCRdb copy is restricted to in-frame clones and leaves out a portion. The sample includes some 130,000 clones, approximately 87% of them seen just once. Sequencing was carried out using peripheral blood. Every receptor here comes from a woman in her sixties with acute or convalescent COVID-19.

The gene calls are TRBV6-5 and TRBJ2-3, with TRBD2 matching 7 bases. With 5 bases clipped from V and 7 bases from J, the junction kept 9 bases outside the gene matches. The germline gives CDR1 MNHEY, CDR2 SVGAGI. This CDR3 spans 14 amino acids. CDR3 protein: CASSSGTPHHTQYF. CDR3 in DNA: TGTGCCAGCAGTAGCGGGACGCCCCATCATACGCAGTATTTT.

The chain joins TRBV11-1 to TRBJ2-1; 8 positions match TRBD2. J was trimmed by 8 bases and V by 6 bases; bases with no gene match: 12. The CDR3 runs 15 residues. Germline loops: CDR1 SGHAT, CDR2 FQDESV (reference sequence). CDR3 region: CASSSREGRDDEQFF. The CDR3 nucleotides read TGTGCCAGCAGTTCCCGGGAGGGCCGTGACGATGAGCAGTTCTTC.

The sample holds one count of this clone. J is TRBJ1-2 and V is TRBV19; the match to TRBD1 covers 9 bases. CDR1 LNHDA and CDR2 SQIVND come from the germline V gene (reference sequence). CDR3 length: 14 residues. V lost 5 bases, J lost 8 bases, and 9 bases stayed unmatched. The CDR3 DNA reads TGTGCCAGTAGTCCCCGGACAGGGGAGGAAGGCTACACCTTC. Translated, it gives CASSPRTGEEGYTF.

The chain is built from TRBV5-4 and TRBJ1-1; TRBD1 agrees at 10 bases. Trimming at V came to 4 bases and at J to 0 bases, leaving 3 bases not matched to a gene. Germline V lookup: CDR1 SGHNT, CDR2 YYREEE (reference sequence). This CDR3 has 15 residues. CDR3 sequence (DNA): TGTGCCAGCAGCGAGGGACAGGGGATGAACACTGAAGCTTTCTTT. Translation: CASSEGQGMNTEAFF.

The V call is TRBV5-1, the J call TRBJ2-3; maybe TRBD2 (6 bases). Trimming shortened V by 3 bases and J by 5 bases, and 13 bases separated the two germline ends. The germline gives CDR1 SGHRS, CDR2 YFSETQ. The CDR3 contains 14 residues. CDR3 region: CASSSGGVGDTQYF. Here the CDR3 DNA reads TGCGCCAGCAGCTCCGGGGGAGTAGGAGATACGCAGTATTTT.

The V call is TRBV7-8, the J call TRBJ2-5, with 11 bases fitting TRBD2. Germline loops: CDR1 SGHVS, CDR2 FQNEAQ. Losses at the gene ends were 2 bases for V and 5 bases for J; bases not matched to a gene: 1. The CDR3 consists of 14 residues. The CDR3 loop is CASSLRLAGETQYF. Written as DNA, the CDR3 is TGTGCCAGCAGCTTAAGACTAGCGGGGGAGACCCAGTACTTC.

Concerning this clone: The same CDR3 arises from other DNA sequences in this sample as well. The rearrangement uses TRBV19 and TRBJ2-5; 10 nucleotides match TRBD2. Per germline, CDR1 LNHDA and CDR2 SQIVND (reference sequence). The CDR3 has 15 amino acids. Unmatched junction bases numbered 7, after V lost 5 bases and J lost 4 bases. The CDR3 bases are TGTGCCAGTAGTGGGCTAGCGGGAGTCAGAGAGACCCAGTACTTC. This translates into CASSGLAGVRETQYF.

The rearrangement uses TRBV7-9 and TRBJ1-2, with TRBD1 matching 9 bases. The length of the CDR3 is 14 residues. Germline V lookup: CDR1 SEHNR, CDR2 FQNEAQ (reference sequence). V shed 3 bases, J shed 8 bases, and the junction held 7 bases outside the gene matches. The CDR3 loop is CASSFTGTGRGYTF. In DNA form, the CDR3 reads TGTGCCAGCAGCTTCACCGGGACAGGGAGAGGCTACACCTTC. Supplemented by reference TRBV7-9 and TRBJ1-2, the full variable domain reads DTGVSQNPRHKITKRGQNVTFRCDPISEHNRLYWYRQTLGQGPEFLTYFQNEAQLEKSRLLSDRFSAERPKGSFSTLEIQRTEQGDSAMYLCASSFTGTGRGYTFGSGTRLTVV.

The chain recombines TRBV29-1 with TRBJ1-1; TRBD1 agrees at 8 bases. In germline, CDR1 is SQVTM, CDR2 ANQGSEA. The junction had 9 bases not matched to a gene; V was cut back by 6 bases and J by 0 bases. The CDR3 covers 15 residues. The CDR3 DNA sequence: TGCAGCGTAAGCCGGGACAGGATCATGAACACTGAAGCTTTCTTT. It codes for CSVSRDRIMNTEAFF.

This rearrangement joins TRBV7-2 to TRBJ2-3, with 8 bases matching TRBD1. This CDR3 is 14 amino acids long. Trimming cost V 5 bases and J 4 bases; bases outside gene matches: 5. The germline gives CDR1 SGHTA, CDR2 FQGNSA. The CDR3 nucleotides are TGTGCCAGCAGCACCAGGACAGGGTCAGATACGCAGTATTTT. Translation: CASSTRTGSDTQYF.

The V call is TRBV28, the J call TRBJ2-3; D possibly corresponds to TRBD1 (5 bases). Germline V gives CDR1 MDHEN, CDR2 SYDVKM. V lost 7 bases, J lost 2 bases, and 19 bases lay in between. The CDR3 extends over 16 amino acids. The CDR3 reads CASTPSGQGPTDTQYF. Here the CDR3 DNA reads TGTGCCAGCACCCCTTCTGGTCAGGGCCCCACAGATACGCAGTATTTT.

The J gene is TRBJ1-3, the V gene TRBV2; D remains unclear. The CDR3 runs 16 residues. Trimming left V 4 bases short and J 0 bases short, with 13 bases between. CDR1 is SNHLY, CDR2 FYNNEI, per germline. In nucleotides, the CDR3 is TGTGCCAGCAGTGTCAAACAGTTCTCCTCTGGAAACACCATATATTTT. It specifies CASSVKQFSSGNTIYF.

This clone was seen only once. This chain joins TRBV6-2 or TRBV6-3 and TRBJ2-7; 14 nucleotides align to TRBD2. The germline CDR1 and CDR2 sequences are MNHEY and SVGEGT. Trimming cost V 5 bases and J 6 bases; bases outside gene matches: 9. The CDR3 is made up of 16 amino acids. The CDR3 spells CASSPRLAGGPGEQYV. The CDR3 DNA sequence: TGTGCCAGCAGTCCCCGACTAGCGGGAGGGCCCGGCGAGCAGTACGTC.